Listed below are T cell receptor beta chains from one sample, sequenced in a study of OX40 agonist ivuxolimab in advanced cancers. Assay: immunoSEQ multiplex PCR; the TCRdb copy retains only in-frame clones and omits some. This table holds around 19,000 clones, around 85% found once. Sequencing was performed on CD4+ or CD8+ T cells sorted from blood, taken in a trial of the OX40 agonist ivuxolimab. The source is an adult with an advanced solid tumor such as melanoma, head and neck, liver or kidney cancer. Both conserved end residues are part of each CDR3.

j_call,v_call,cdr3_aa
TRBJ1-6,TRBV30,CACRDPYYSPLHF
TRBJ2-5,TRBV19,CASSMMKTGGETQYF
TRBJ2-5,TRBV6-5,CASSHSLQREVEQYF
TRBJ1-6,TRBV19,CASKGDSHNSPLHF
TRBJ2-1,TRBV6-1,CASSEVGSSYNEQFF
TRBJ2-7,TRBV10-2,CASTAGSLEQYF
NA,TRBV7-8,CASSLGGAGVSHYEQYF
TRBJ2-7,TRBV15,CATRGDSASYEQYF
TRBJ2-7,TRBV10-1,CASSDGDWIYEQYF
TRBJ1-1,TRBV29-1,CSVDSNTEAFF
TRBJ1-4,TRBV2,CASSGGSNEKLFF
TRBJ2-7,TRBV30,CAWTPLGRVGYEQYF
TRBJ2-7,TRBV4-3,CASSVIQGAGEQYF
TRBJ1-1,TRBV6-1,CASSAPGQNTEAFF
TRBJ1-5,TRBV4-2,CASSQGGNSNQPQHF
TRBJ1-1,TRBV18,CASGERAGEAFF
TRBJ1-1,TRBV6-5,CASRTGSNAEAFF